This T cell receptor (beta chain) was identified in a study of cytomegalovirus exposure and HLA in healthy donors. Regarding the study as a whole: Many donors carried some public TCRs, although rarity characterized most TCR sequences. For most TCR beta V segments, an earlier analysis put the productive rate at about 87% or about 30% of the time.

CDR1 and CDR2 from the germline V gene are SGHRS and YFSETQ. The CDR3 has 15 residues. Deletions cut 2 bases from V and 7 bases from J, with 16 bases between. Healthy bone marrow donors made up the cohort. Though nominally healthy at sampling, donors likely had unrecorded immune exposures. Both 60 Vbeta primers and 13 Jbeta primers went into the PCR. The data were produced by immunoSEQ multiplex PCR, yet TCRdb's version contains in-frame clones alone and is incomplete. The table lists some 200,000 clones, roughly a tenth of them singletons. Turning to this clone: Its matching antigen is unknown.

Sequenced material: PBMCs. This chain joins TRBV5-1 and TRBJ2-4; D possibly corresponds to TRBD1 (6 bases). The origin of this receptor is a woman aged 30 to 39 in good health and CMV-seropositive. DNA for the CDR3: TGCGCCAGCAGCTTCAACTTACAGGGTGAGAACATTCAGTACTTC. Its protein is CASSFNLQGENIQYF.